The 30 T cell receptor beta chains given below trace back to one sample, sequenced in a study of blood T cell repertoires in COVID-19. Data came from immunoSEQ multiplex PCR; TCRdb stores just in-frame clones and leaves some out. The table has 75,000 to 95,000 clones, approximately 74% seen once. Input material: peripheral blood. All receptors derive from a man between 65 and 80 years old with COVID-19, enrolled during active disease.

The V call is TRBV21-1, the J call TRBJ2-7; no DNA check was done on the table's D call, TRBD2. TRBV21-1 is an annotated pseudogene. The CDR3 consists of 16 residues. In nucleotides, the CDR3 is TGTGCCAGCAGCAAAAGGCCTAGCCGACGCAATTCGGACCCGTACTTC. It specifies CASSKRPSRRNSDPYF.

The CDR3 DNA reads as TGTGCCAGCAGCGTAGATCCGGTGAACACCGGGGAGCTGTTTTTT. Translation: CASSVDPVNTGELFF. The rearrangement joins TRBV9 to TRBJ2-2, with D unresolved. Germline V gives CDR1 SGDLS, CDR2 YYNGEE. The CDR3 contains 15 residues. V lost 0 bases and J 1 base, leaving 7 bases between the germline ends. Full variable domain (rest looked up from reference TRBV9 and TRBJ2-2): DSGVTQTPKHLITATGQRVTLRCSPRSGDLSVYWYQQSLDQGLQFLIQYYNGEERAKGNILERFSAQQFPDLHSELNLSSLELGDSALYFCASSVDPVNTGELFFGEGSRLTVL.

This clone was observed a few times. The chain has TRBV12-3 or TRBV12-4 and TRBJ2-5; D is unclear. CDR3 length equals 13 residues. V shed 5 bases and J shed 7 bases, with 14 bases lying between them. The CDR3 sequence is CASSPTAPGTQYF. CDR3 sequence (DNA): TGTGCCAGCAGTCCGACCGCCCCAGGGACCCAGTACTTC.

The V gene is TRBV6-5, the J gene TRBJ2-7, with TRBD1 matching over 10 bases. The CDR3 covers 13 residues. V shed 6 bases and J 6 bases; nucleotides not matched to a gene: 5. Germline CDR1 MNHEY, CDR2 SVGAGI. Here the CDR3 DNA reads TGTGCCAGCAGGTCCGGGACAGGGGCCGAGCAGTACTTC. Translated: CASRSGTGAEQYF.

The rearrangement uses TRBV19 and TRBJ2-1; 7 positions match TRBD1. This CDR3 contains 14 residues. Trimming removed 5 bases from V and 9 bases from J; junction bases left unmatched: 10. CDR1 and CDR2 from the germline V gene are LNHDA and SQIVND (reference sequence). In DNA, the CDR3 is TGTGCCAGTAGTGGGGCAGGGGGTCAGGGTGAGCAGTTCTTC. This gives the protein CASSGAGGQGEQFF.

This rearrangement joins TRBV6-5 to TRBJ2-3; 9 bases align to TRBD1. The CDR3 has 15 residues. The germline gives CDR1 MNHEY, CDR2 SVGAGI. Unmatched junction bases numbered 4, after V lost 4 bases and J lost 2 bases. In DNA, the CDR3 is TGTGCCAGCAGTTCCGGACAGGGGTACACAGATACGCAGTATTTT. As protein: CASSSGQGYTDTQYF.

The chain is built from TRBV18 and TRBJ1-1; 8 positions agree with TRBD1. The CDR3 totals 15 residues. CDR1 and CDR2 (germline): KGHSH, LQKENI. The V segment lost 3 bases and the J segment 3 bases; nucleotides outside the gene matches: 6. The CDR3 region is CASSPTGGFHTEAFF. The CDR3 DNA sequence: TGTGCCAGCTCACCTACAGGGGGATTTCACACTGAAGCTTTCTTT.

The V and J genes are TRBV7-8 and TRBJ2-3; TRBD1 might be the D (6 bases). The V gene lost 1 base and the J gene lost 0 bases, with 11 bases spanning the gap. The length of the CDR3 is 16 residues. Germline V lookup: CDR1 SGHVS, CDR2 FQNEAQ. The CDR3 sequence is CASSLGRGSSTDTQYF. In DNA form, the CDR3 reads TGTGCCAGCAGCTTAGGCAGGGGTTCTAGCACAGATACGCAGTATTTT.

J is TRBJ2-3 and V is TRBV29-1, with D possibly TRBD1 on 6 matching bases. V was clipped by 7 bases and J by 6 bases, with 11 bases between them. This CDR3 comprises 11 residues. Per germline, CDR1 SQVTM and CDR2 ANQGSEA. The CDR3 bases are TGCAGCGGGGACACTCAGGATACGCAGTATTTT. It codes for CSGDTQDTQYF.

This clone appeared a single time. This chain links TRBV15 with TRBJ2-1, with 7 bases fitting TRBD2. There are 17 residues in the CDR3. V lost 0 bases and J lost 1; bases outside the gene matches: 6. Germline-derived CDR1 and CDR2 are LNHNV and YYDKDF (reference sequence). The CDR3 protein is CATSRELAGRSYNEQFF. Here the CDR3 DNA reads TGTGCCACCAGCAGAGAATTAGCGGGCAGATCCTACAATGAGCAGTTCTTC.

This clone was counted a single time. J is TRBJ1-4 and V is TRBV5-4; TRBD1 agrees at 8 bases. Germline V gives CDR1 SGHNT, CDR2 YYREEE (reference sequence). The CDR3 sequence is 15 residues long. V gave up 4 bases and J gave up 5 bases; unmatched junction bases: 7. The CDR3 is CASSIRRGQNEKLFF. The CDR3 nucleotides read TGTGCCAGCAGCATACGCAGGGGGCAGAATGAAAAACTGTTTTTT.

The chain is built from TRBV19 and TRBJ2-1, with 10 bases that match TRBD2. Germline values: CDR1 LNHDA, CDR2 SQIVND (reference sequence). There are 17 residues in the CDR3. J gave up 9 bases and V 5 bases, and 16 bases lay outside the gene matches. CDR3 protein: CASSVLAASGRYSEQFF. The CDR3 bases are TGTGCCAGTAGTGTTCTAGCGGCTAGCGGGAGATATAGTGAGCAGTTCTTC.

CDR3 sequence (DNA): TGTGCCAGCAGTTTGCGAGGTCGAGAGACCCAGTACTTC. Amino acid sequence: CASSLRGRETQYF. The rearrangement joins TRBV27 to TRBJ2-5, with D hard to call. Germline V CDR1 and CDR2: MNHEY, SMNVEV (reference sequence). Trimming cost V 3 bases and J 4 bases, with 9 bases left between them. The CDR3 is made up of 13 amino acids.

The CDR3 loop reads CASNPWGAYEQYF. Here the CDR3 DNA reads TGTGCCAGCAATCCGTGGGGAGCGTACGAGCAGTACTTC. The chain links TRBV6-5 to TRBJ2-7; D perhaps matches TRBD2 (5 bases). The V and J ends lost 7 bases and 4 bases respectively, with 14 bases between them. In germline, CDR1 is MNHEY, CDR2 SVGAGI. CDR3 length: 13 amino acids.

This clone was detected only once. The CDR3 loop reads CASMASGSDTQYF. In nucleotides, the CDR3 is TGTGCCAGCATGGCTAGCGGGAGTGATACGCAGTATTTT. The rearrangement joins TRBV27 to TRBJ2-3, with 10 bases that match TRBD2. Trimming took 7 bases from V and 6 from J; bases not matched to a gene: 4. The germline gives CDR1 MNHEY, CDR2 SMNVEV (reference sequence). The CDR3 runs 13 residues.

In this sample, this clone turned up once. CDR3 sequence reads: CASSAGTSGTGHAYEQYF. CDR3 sequence (DNA): TGTGCCAGCTCAGCCGGGACTAGCGGGACCGGCCACGCCTACGAGCAGTACTTC. V and J are TRBV18 and TRBJ2-7, with 13 bases identical to TRBD2. This CDR3 contains 18 residues. V lost 5 bases, J lost 2 bases, and 12 bases stayed unmatched. Germline loops: CDR1 KGHSH, CDR2 LQKENI.

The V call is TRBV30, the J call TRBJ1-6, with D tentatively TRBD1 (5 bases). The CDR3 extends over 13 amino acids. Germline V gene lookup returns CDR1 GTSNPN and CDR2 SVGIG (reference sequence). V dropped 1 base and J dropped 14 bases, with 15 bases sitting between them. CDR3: CAWSEAGSPTLHF. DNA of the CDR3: TGTGCCTGGAGTGAAGCAGGGTCTCCCACCCTCCACTTT.

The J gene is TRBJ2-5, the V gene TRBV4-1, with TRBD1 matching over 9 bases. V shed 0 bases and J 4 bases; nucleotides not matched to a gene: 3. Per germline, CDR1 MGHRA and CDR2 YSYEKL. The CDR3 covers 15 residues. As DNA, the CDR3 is TGCGCCAGCAGCCAAGATCACAGGGGGCGAGAGACCCAGTACTTC. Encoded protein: CASSQDHRGRETQYF.

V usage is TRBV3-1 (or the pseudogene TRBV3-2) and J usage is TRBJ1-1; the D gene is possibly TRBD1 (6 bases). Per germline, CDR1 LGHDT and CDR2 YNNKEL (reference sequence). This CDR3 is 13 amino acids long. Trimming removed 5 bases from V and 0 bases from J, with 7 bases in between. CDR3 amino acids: CASSYRVNTEAFF. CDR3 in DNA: TGTGCCAGCAGCTACAGGGTGAACACTGAAGCTTTCTTT.

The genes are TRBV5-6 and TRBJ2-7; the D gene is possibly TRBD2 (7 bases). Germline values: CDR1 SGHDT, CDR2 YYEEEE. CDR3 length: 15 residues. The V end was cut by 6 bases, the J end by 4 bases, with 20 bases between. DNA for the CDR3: TGTGCCAGCACCAAGGGGGGGGAGGGCCGTTACGAGCAGTACTTC. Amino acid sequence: CASTKGGEGRYEQYF.

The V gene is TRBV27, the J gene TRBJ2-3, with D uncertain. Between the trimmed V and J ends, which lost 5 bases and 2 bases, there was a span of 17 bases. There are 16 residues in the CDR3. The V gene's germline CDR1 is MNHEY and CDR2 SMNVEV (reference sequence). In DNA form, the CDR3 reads TGTGCCAGCAGTAACCTAAAGAAACGGGTCACAGATACGCAGTATTTT. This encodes CASSNLKKRVTDTQYF.

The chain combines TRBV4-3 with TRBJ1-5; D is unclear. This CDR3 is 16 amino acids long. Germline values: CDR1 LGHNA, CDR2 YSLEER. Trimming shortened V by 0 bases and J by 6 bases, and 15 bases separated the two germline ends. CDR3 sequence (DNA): TGCGCCAGCAGCCAAGATCGGGTGAGGGTGGGTCAGCCCCAGCATTTT. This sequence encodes CASSQDRVRVGQPQHF.

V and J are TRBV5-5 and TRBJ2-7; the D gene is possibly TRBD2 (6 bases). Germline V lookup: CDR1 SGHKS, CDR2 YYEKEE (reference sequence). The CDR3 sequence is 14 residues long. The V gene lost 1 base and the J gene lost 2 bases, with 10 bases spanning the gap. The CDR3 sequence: CASSLLREPYEQYF. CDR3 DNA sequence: TGTGCCAGCAGCTTGTTACGGGAGCCCTACGAGCAGTACTTC.

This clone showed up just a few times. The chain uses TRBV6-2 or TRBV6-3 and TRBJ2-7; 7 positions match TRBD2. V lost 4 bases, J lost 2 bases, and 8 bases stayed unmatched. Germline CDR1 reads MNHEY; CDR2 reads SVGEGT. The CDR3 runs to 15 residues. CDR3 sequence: CASSSPGLDTYEQYF. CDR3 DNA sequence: TGTGCCAGCAGTTCCCCAGGACTAGACACCTACGAGCAGTACTTC.

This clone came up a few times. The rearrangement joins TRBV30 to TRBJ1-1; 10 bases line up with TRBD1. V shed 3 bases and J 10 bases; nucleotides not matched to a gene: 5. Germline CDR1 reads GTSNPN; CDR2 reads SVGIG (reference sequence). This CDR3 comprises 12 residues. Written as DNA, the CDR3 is TGTGCCTGGAGCAGACAGGGGGCCTTAGCTTTCTTT. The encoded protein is CAWSRQGALAFF.

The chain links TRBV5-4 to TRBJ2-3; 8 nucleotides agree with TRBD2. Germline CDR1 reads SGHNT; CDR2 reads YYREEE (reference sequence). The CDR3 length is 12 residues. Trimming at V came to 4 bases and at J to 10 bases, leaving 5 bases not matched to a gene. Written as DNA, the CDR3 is TGTGCCAGCAGCCTCCCGGGACTAGCGCAGTATTTT. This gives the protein CASSLPGLAQYF.

Here the CDR3 reads CASSKGTTTPPQHF. CDR3 nucleotide sequence: TGTGCCAGCAGCAAGGGGACAACCACTCCCCCCCAGCATTTT. This chain connects TRBV5-6 to TRBJ1-5, with a tentative D call TRBD1 (6 bases). Germline-derived CDR1 and CDR2 are SGHDT and YYEEEE. The CDR3 is 14 residues long. The V gene lost 4 bases and the J gene lost 10 bases, with 18 bases spanning the gap.

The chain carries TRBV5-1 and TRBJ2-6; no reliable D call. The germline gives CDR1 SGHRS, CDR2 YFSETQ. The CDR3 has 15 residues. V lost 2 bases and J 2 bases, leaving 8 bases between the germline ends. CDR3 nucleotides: TGCGCCAGCAGCTTACAGACCACTGGGGCCAACGTCCTGACTTTC. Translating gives CASSLQTTGANVLTF.

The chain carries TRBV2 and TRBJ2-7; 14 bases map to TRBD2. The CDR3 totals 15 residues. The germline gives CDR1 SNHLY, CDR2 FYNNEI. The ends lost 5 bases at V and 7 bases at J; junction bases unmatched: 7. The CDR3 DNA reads TGTGCCAGCAGTCGACTAGCGGGAGGGCCAGGTGAGCAGTACTTC. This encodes CASSRLAGGPGEQYF.

The CDR3 loop is CASSGGGSGDTIYF. In DNA, the CDR3 is TGTGCCAGCAGCGGCGGGGGCTCGGGAGACACCATATATTTT. The chain uses TRBV9 and TRBJ1-3; D possibly corresponds to TRBD1 (6 bases). This CDR3 comprises 14 residues. Trimming took 3 bases from V and 8 from J, leaving 15 bases between them. Germline CDR1 SGDLS, CDR2 YYNGEE.